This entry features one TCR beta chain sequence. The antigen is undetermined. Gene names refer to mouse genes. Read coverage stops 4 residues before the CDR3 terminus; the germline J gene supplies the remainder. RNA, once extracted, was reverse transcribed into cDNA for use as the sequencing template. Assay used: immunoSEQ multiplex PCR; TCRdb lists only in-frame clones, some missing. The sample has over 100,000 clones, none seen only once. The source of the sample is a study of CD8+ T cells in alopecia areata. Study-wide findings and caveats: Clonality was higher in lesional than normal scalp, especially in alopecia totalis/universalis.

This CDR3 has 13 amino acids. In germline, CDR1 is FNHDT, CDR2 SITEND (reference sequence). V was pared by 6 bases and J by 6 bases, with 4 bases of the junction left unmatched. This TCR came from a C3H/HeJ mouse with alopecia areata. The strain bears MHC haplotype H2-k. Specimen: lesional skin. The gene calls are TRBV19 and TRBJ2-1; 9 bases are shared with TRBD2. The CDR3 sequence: CASKLGGFAEQFF. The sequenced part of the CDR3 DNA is TGTGCCAGCAAACTGGGGGGTTTTGCT.